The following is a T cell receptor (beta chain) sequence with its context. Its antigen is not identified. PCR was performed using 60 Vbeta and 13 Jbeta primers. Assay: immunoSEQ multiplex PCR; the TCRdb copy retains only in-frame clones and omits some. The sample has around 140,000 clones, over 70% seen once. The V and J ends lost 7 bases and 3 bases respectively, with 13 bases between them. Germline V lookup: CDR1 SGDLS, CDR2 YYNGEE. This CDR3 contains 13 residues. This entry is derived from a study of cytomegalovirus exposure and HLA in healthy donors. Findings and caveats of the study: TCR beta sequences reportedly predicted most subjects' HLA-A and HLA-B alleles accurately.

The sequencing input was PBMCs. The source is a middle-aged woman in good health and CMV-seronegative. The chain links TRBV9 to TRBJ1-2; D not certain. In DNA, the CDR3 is TGTGCCAGCTCCCGTCAAGCTGACTATGGCTACACCTTC. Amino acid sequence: CASSRQADYGYTF.